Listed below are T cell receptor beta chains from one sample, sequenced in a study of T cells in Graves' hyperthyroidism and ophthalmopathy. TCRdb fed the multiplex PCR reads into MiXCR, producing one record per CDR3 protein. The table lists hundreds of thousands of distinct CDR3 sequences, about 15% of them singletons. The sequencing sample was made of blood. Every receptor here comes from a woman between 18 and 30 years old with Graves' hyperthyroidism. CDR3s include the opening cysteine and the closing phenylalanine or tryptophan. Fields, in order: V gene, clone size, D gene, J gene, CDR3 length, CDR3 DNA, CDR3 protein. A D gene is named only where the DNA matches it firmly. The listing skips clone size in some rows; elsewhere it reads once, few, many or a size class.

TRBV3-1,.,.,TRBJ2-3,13,TGTGCCAGCAGCCCCCCAACCGTCGACGTTCAGTATTTT,CASSPPTVDVQYF
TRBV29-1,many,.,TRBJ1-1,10,TGCAGCGTTGGACAGTTGGAAGCTTTCTTT,CSVGQLEAFF
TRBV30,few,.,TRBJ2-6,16,TGTGCCTGGAGTTCGGTCGCGGACTCTGGGGCCAACGTCCTGACTTTC,CAWSSVADSGANVLTF
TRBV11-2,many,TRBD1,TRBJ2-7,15,TGTGCCAGCAGCTTATGGACAGGGGGCTCTTACGAGCAGTACTTC,CASSLWTGGSYEQYF
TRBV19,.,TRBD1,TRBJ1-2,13,TGTGCCAGTAGTGTACAGGGGGCAACTGGCTACACCTTC,CASSVQGATGYTF
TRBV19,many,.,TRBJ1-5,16,TGTGCCAGTAGTATTAGCAGGGGCCCCCTTAATCAGCCCCAGCATTTT,CASSISRGPLNQPQHF
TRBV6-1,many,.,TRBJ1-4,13,TGTGCCAGCAGTGAACCAGGGAATGAAAAACTGTTTTTT,CASSEPGNEKLFF
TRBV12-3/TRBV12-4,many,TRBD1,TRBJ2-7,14,TGTGCCAGCACCTCAGGGGGCGCCTCCTACGAGCAGTACTTC,CASTSGGASYEQYF
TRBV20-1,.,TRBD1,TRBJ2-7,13,TGCAGTGCCCGACAGGGGGCATCCTACGAGCAGTACTTC,CSARQGASYEQYF
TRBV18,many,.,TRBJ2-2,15,TGTGCCAGCTCACCAATTAGGGATATCACCGGGGAGCTGTTTTTT,CASSPIRDITGELFF
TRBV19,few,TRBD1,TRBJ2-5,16,TGTGCCAGTAGTATAGAAAGGGGAGACAGGGGTGAGACCCAGTACTTC,CASSIERGDRGETQYF
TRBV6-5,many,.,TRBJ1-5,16,TGTGCCAGCAGTTACGAGACCCCCCGGGACAATCAGCCCCAGCATTTT,CASSYETPRDNQPQHF
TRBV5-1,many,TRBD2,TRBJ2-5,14,TGCGCCAGCAGCGATAGCGGGGGGTTCGAGACCCAGTACTTC,CASSDSGGFETQYF
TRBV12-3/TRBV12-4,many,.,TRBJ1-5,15,TGTGCCAGCAGTTTAACAGGGTCGAGGAATCAGCCCCAGCATTTT,CASSLTGSRNQPQHF
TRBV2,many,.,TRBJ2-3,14,TGTGCCAGCAGTGACCCAGGACTATGGGATACGCAGTATTTT,CASSDPGLWDTQYF
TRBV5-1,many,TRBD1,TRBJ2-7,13,TGCGCCAGCAGCTGGGACAGGGGCTACGAGCAGTACTTC,CASSWDRGYEQYF
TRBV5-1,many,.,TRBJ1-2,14,TGCGCCAGCAGCGGATCCGGAGATAACTATGGCTACACCTTC,CASSGSGDNYGYTF
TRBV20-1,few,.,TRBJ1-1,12,TGCAGTGCTCCCCAGGGGAACACTGAAGCTTTCTTT,CSAPQGNTEAFF
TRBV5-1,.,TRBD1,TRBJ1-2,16,TGCGCCAGCAGCTCGACAGGGGGAAGGGCTAACTATGGCTACACCTTC,CASSSTGGRANYGYTF
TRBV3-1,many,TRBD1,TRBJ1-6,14,TGTGCCAGCAGCCAAGGACAGGGAAGCTCACCCCTCCACTTT,CASSQGQGSSPLHF
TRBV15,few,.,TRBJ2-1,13,TGTGCCACCAGCAGCCCAGTTTACAATGAGCAGTTCTTC,CATSSPVYNEQFF
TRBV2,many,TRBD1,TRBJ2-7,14,TGTGCCAGCAGTTATACCGGGACAGGCTACGAGCAGTACTTC,CASSYTGTGYEQYF
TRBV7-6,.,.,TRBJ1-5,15,TGTGCCAGCAGCCCATCCCCGCAGTCCTGGGGGCCCCAGCATTTT,CASSPSPQSWGPQHF
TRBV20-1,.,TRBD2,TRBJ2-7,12,TGCAGTTCGGGACTAGCGGCCTACGAGCAGTACTTC,CSSGLAAYEQYF
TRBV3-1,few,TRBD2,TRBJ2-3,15,TGTGCCAGCAGCCAATTGAGCGGGAGAAAAGATACGCAGTATTTT,CASSQLSGRKDTQYF
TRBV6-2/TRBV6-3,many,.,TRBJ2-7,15,TGTGCCAGCAGTTACCCTGAAGGGGGGAGCTACGAGCAGTACTTC,CASSYPEGGSYEQYF
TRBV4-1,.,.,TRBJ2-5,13,TGCGCCAGCAGCCAAGATGTCCGGGCGACCCAGTACTTC,CASSQDVRATQYF
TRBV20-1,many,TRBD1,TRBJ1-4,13,TGCAGTGCTGACAGGGGGGGAGGTGAAAAACTGTTTTTT,CSADRGGGEKLFF
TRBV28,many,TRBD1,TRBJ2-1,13,TGTGCCAGCTATGGGGACAGGGTTAATGAGCAGTTCTTC,CASYGDRVNEQFF
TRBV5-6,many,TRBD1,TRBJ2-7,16,TGTGCCAGCAGCTTGCCGGGACAGAGTCTTTCCTACGAGCAGTACTTC,CASSLPGQSLSYEQYF
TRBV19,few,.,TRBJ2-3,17,TGTGCCAGTATCACTCGGGACTCGGTGGCAATGGGGGATACGCAGTATTTT,CASITRDSVAMGDTQYF
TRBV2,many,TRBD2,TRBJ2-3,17,TGTGCCAGCAGGTCTCGTGGGACTAGCGGGCGCACAGATACGCAGTATTTT,CASRSRGTSGRTDTQYF
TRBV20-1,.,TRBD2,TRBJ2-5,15,TGCAGTGCTAGAGTGGGGACTAGCCCCACCGAGACCCAGTACTTC,CSARVGTSPTETQYF
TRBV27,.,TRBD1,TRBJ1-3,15,TGTGCCAGCAGACAACAGGGGTCCTCTGGAAACACCATATATTTT,CASRQQGSSGNTIYF
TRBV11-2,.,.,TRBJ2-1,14,TGTGCCAGCAGCTTAACGGGGGCGGGCAATGAGCAGTTCTTC,CASSLTGAGNEQFF
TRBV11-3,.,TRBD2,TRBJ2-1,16,TGTGCCAGCAGCTCGACGACTAGCGGGAGACGCAATGAGCAGTTCTTC,CASSSTTSGRRNEQFF
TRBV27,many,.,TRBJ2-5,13,TGTGCCACCAGATTTTCCGGCCAAGAGACCCAGTACTTC,CATRFSGQETQYF
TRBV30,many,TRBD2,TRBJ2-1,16,TGTGCCTGGAGTTCCCCGGCTAGCGGGAGTAGAAATGAGCAGTTCTTC,CAWSSPASGSRNEQFF
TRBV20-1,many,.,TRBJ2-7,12,TGCAGTGCTAACGAAGGTGGACACGAGCAGTACTTC,CSANEGGHEQYF
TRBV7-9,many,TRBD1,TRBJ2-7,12,TGTGCCAGCAGGACGACAGGGGGCGAGCAGTACTTC,CASRTTGGEQYF
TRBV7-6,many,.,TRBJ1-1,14,TGTGCCAGCAGCCCAGGGACACCAAACACTGAAGCTTTCTTT,CASSPGTPNTEAFF
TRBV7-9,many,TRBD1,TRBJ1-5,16,TGTGCCAGCAGCTTAGGCGGACAGGGAGGCAATCAGCCCCAGCATTTT,CASSLGGQGGNQPQHF
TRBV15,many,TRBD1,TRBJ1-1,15,TGTGCCACCAGCGGGTATGGACAGGGGAACACTGAAGCTTTCTTT,CATSGYGQGNTEAFF
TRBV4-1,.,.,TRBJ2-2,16,TGCGCCAGCAGCCAAGCGTCGTTCGGCTCGGACGGGGAGCTGTTTTTT,CASSQASFGSDGELFF
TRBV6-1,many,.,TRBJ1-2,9,TGTGCCAGCGGCTATGGCTACACCTTC,CASGYGYTF
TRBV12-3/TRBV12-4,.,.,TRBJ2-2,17,TGTGCCAGCAGCTTCCCCCCGGGACGGACGAACACCGGGGAGCTGTTTTTT,CASSFPPGRTNTGELFF
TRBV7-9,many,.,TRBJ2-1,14,TGTGCCAGCAGCTGGGCCGGACTGGACAATGAGCAGTTCTTC,CASSWAGLDNEQFF
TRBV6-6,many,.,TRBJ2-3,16,TGTGCCAGCAGTTACTCCGATCGAGACAACACAGATACGCAGTATTTT,CASSYSDRDNTDTQYF
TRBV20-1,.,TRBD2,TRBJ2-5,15,TGCAGTGCTAGATGGGGCGGGGGGGCCCTGGAGACCCAGTACTTC,CSARWGGGALETQYF
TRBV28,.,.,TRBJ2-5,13,TGTGCCAGCAGGAGGGGGGTGGAAGAGATCCAGTACTTC,CASRRGVEEIQYF
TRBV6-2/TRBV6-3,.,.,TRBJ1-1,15,TGTGCCAGCAGCCCTACGTGGAGGGCGAACACTGAAGCTTTCTTT,CASSPTWRANTEAFF
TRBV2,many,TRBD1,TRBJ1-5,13,TGTGCCAGCAGTGACAGGGGGGGACAGCCCCAGCATTTT,CASSDRGGQPQHF
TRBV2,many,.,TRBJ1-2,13,TGTGCCAGAGCCCCGCAGCCAAGAAGCGGCTACACCTTC,CARAPQPRSGYTF